A single sample gave rise to the 18 T cell receptor beta chains below, sequenced in a study of T-cell reconstitution after alpha-beta-depleted transplantation in children. It was with unique molecular identifiers that the TCRbeta library was prepared. TCRdb reprocessed the PCR reads via MiXCR and lists one record per CDR3 protein. This table holds 450,000 to 700,000 distinct CDR3 sequences, 25% to 30% found once. Sequences were derived from PBMCs, sampled before TCRalphabeta/CD19-depleted stem cell transplant. The receptor set was obtained from a boy under three years old with Wiskott-Aldrich syndrome, due to receive a stem cell transplant.

This chain's CDR3 is CASKAEGDNEQFF. The CDR3 nucleotides read TGTGCCAGTAAGGCCGAAGGCGACAATGAGCAGTTCTTC. This rearrangement joins TRBV19 to TRBJ2-1; no clear D gene. Germline CDR1 reads LNHDA; CDR2 reads SQIVND (reference sequence). Trimming took 7 bases from V and 5 from J, leaving 12 bases between them. The CDR3 runs 13 residues.

The V gene is TRBV19, the J gene TRBJ1-2; D ambiguous. CDR1 and CDR2 from the germline V gene are LNHDA and SQIVND (reference sequence). The CDR3 is 14 amino acids. V lost 7 bases to trimming and J lost 0 bases, with 12 bases between them. CDR3 in DNA: TGTGCCAGTACCCTGCTGCCAGCTAACTATGGCTACACCTTC. It encodes CASTLLPANYGYTF. The variable domain in full, completed from reference TRBV19 and TRBJ1-2, reads DGGITQSPKYLFRKEGQNVTLSCEQNLNHDAMYWYRQDPGQGLRLIYYSQIVNDFQKGDIAEGYSVSREKKESFPLTVTSAQKNPTAFYLCASTLLPANYGYTFGSGTRLTVV.

The V gene is TRBV20-1, the J gene TRBJ1-3; 7 bases are a match to TRBD1. CDR1 is DFQATT, CDR2 SNEGSKA, per germline (reference sequence). J lost 8 bases, V lost 3 bases, and 7 bases had no gene match. This CDR3 has 13 amino acids. CDR3 in DNA: TGCAGTGCTAGGTTTGGCAGGGGGGACACCATATATTTT. It translates to CSARFGRGDTIYF.

This clonotype occurred a few times. The V and J genes are TRBV10-3 and TRBJ2-1; D uncertain. V lost 4 bases, J lost 5 bases, and 15 bases lay in between. Germline V gene data show CDR1 as ENHRY and CDR2 as SYGVKD. This CDR3 is built from 15 residues. This chain's CDR3 is CAISAPQMGNNEQFF. CDR3 nucleotide sequence: TGTGCCATCAGTGCGCCCCAAATGGGGAACAATGAGCAGTTCTTC.

The J gene is TRBJ2-7, the V gene TRBV20-1; 9 nucleotides match TRBD2. The CDR3 spans 13 residues. V lost 3 bases to trimming and J lost 7 bases; unmatched junction nucleotides: 7. Germline assignment: CDR1 DFQATT and CDR2 SNEGSKA (reference sequence). CDR3 in amino acids: CSARGGRDGEQYF. The CDR3 DNA reads TGCAGTGCTAGGGGCGGGAGGGACGGAGAGCAGTACTTC.

This chain uses TRBV6-1 with TRBJ2-4; D unclear. Germline CDR1 MNHNS, CDR2 SASEGT. The length of the CDR3 is 15 residues. Trimming stripped 5 bases from V and 9 bases from J, with 20 bases between. As DNA, the CDR3 is TGTGCCAGCAGTACCCCCGGACGCGGACGAGGCATTCAGTACTTC. Amino acid sequence: CASSTPGRGRGIQYF.

This clonotype appeared a few times. The rearrangement joins TRBV5-8 to TRBJ2-1; D gene uncertain. Germline V gene lookup returns CDR1 SGHTS and CDR2 YDEGEE. V was trimmed by 0 bases and J by 7 bases, leaving 14 bases between them. The length of the CDR3 is 15 residues. CDR3 in DNA: TGTGCCAGCAGCTTGGGGATAGTTCCAAGTAATGAGCAGTTCTTC. As protein: CASSLGIVPSNEQFF. The variable domain in full, with the rest retrieved from reference TRBV5-8 and TRBJ2-1, is EAGVTQSPTHLIKTRGQQATLRCSPISGHTSVYWYQQALGLGLQFLLWYDEGEERNRGNFPPRFSGRQFPNYSSELNVNALELEDSALYLCASSLGIVPSNEQFFGPGTRLTVL.

This clonotype was counted only a few times. This rearrangement joins TRBV5-1 to TRBJ2-1; 9 nucleotides align to TRBD2. Germline CDR1 reads SGHRS; CDR2 reads YFSETQ. V gave up 2 bases and J gave up 7 bases; unmatched junction bases: 10. The length of the CDR3 is 16 residues. The CDR3 region has the DNA TGCGCCAGCAGCTTTACGGTAGCGGGAGCTGGTAATGAGCAGTTCTTC. Translating gives CASSFTVAGAGNEQFF.

This clonotype was counted a few times. One junction end does not reproduce the germline sequence, and a read error may be involved. This rearrangement joins TRBV20-1 to TRBJ1-5, with 11 bases that match TRBD1. This CDR3 comprises 16 residues. CDR1 and CDR2 from the germline V gene are DFQATT and SNEGSKA (reference sequence). The CDR3 bases are TGCTGTGCTAGAGGCCAGGACAGGGGGCTTTTTCAGCCCCAGCATTTT. Encoded protein: CCARGQDRGLFQPQHF.

The chain carries TRBV5-1 and TRBJ2-1; 9 nucleotides align to TRBD1. The length of the CDR3 is 15 residues. The germline CDR1 and CDR2 sequences are SGHRS and YFSETQ. V was pared by 4 bases and J by 4 bases, with 6 bases of the junction left unmatched. The CDR3 region has the DNA TGCGCCAGCAGCCGCCCGGGACAGGGATACAATGAGCAGTTCTTC. Residues: CASSRPGQGYNEQFF.

The chain recombines TRBV6-2 or TRBV6-3 with TRBJ2-3, with 10 positions matching TRBD2. Germline CDR1 MNHEY, CDR2 SVGEGT. This CDR3 spans 18 amino acids. V was pared by 0 bases and J by 6 bases, with 12 bases of the junction left unmatched. The DNA of the CDR3 is TGTGCCAGCAGTTACTCGTGGCTAGCGGGAGCCCACCGGGATACGCAGTATTTT. This encodes CASSYSWLAGAHRDTQYF.

The gene calls are TRBV12-3 or TRBV12-4 and TRBJ2-7; D is possibly TRBD1 (6 bases). Trimming removed 3 bases from V and 0 bases from J, with 15 bases in between. CDR3 size: 16 residues. CDR3 protein: CASSLGRQELSYEQYF. The CDR3 DNA follows: TGTGCCAGCAGTTTGGGGAGACAGGAGCTCTCCTACGAGCAGTACTTC.

The chain has TRBV10-3 and TRBJ2-7; 10 positions match TRBD2. Trimming cost V 6 bases and J 3 bases; bases outside gene matches: 11. The germline gives CDR1 ENHRY, CDR2 SYGVKD. This CDR3 has 16 residues. The CDR3 DNA follows: TGTGCCATCAGGGCTTACGGGACTAGCGCGAACTACGAGCAGTACTTC. Protein sequence: CAIRAYGTSANYEQYF.

This clonotype was counted between two and nine times. The J gene is TRBJ1-5, the V gene TRBV12-3 or TRBV12-4, with 9 bases fitting TRBD1. With V trimmed by 6 bases and J by 6 bases, 6 bases remained unmatched. The CDR3 runs to 14 residues. The CDR3 DNA is TGTGCCAGCAGGCAAGACAGGGGGACTCAGCCCCAGCATTTT. It yields the protein CASRQDRGTQPQHF.

This chain joins TRBV3-1 and TRBJ2-1, with 12 bases identical to TRBD2. CDR3 length: 19 amino acids. Germline values: CDR1 LGHDT, CDR2 YNNKEL (reference sequence). With V trimmed by 4 bases and J by 1 base, 11 bases remained unmatched. The CDR3 coding sequence is TGTGCCAGCAGCCTCAGGAGACTAGCGGGAGTGCGTTCCTACAATGAGCAGTTCTTC. Its translation: CASSLRRLAGVRSYNEQFF.

The chain uses TRBV30 and TRBJ2-1; 7 bases are a match to TRBD2. The CDR3 has 12 residues. Germline trimming cut 5 bases from V and 8 bases from J; bases unmatched to any gene: 6. CDR1 and CDR2 from the germline V gene are GTSNPN and SVGIG (reference sequence). The CDR3 region is CAWSGTTDEQFF. CDR3 coding DNA: TGTGCCTGGTCCGGGACTACAGATGAGCAGTTCTTC.

The gene calls are TRBV7-9 and TRBJ2-1; the D gene is possibly TRBD1 (5 bases). The CDR3 contains 15 residues. In germline, CDR1 is SEHNR, CDR2 FQNEAQ (reference sequence). With 6 bases removed from V and 2 bases from J, the gap between germline ends came to 14 bases. The CDR3 DNA is TGTGCCAGCAGGGGTCGCGCAGGGACCTACAATGAGCAGTTCTTC. It yields the protein CASRGRAGTYNEQFF.

This clonotype was counted a few times. The genes are TRBV7-7 and TRBJ2-1; D assignment may be TRBD1 or TRBD2 (5 bases each). This CDR3 comprises 13 residues. Trimming took 4 bases from V and 6 from J, leaving 10 bases between them. Germline V CDR1 and CDR2: SSHAT, FNYEAQ (reference sequence). The DNA of the CDR3 is TGTGCCAGCAGCTCGGGACCAATCAATGAGCAGTTCTTC. Protein product: CASSSGPINEQFF.